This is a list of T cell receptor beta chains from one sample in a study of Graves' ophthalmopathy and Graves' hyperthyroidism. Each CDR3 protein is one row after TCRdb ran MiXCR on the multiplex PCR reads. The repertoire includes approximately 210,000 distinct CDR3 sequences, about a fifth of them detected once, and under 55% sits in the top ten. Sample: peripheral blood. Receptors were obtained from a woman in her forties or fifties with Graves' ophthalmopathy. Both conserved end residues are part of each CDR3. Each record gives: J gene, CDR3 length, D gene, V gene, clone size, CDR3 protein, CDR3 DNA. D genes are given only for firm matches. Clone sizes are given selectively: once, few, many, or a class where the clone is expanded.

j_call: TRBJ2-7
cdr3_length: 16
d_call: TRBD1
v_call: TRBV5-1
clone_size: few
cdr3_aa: CASSSDGTGISYEQYF
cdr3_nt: TGCGCCAGCAGCTCGGATGGGACAGGGATTTCCTACGAGCAGTACTTC

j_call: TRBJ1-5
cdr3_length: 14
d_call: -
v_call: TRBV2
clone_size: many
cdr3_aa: CASRTQGNNQPQHF
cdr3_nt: TGTGCCAGCAGAACACAGGGAAACAATCAGCCCCAGCATTTT

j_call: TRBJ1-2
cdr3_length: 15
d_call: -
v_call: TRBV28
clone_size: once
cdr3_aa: CASSGAGRSSYGYTF
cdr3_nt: TGTGCCAGCAGTGGGGCAGGGAGATCAAGCTATGGCTACACCTTC

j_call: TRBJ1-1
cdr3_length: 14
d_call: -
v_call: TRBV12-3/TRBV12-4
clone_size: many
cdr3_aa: CASSSNRADTEAFF
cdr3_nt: TGTGCCAGCAGTTCAAACCGGGCTGACACTGAAGCTTTCTTT

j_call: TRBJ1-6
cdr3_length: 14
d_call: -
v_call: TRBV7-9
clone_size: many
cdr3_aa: CASSLAGANSPLHF
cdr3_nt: TGTGCCAGCAGCTTAGCGGGGGCTAATTCACCCCTCCACTTT

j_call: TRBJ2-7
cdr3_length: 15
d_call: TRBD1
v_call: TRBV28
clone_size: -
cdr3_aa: CASIQQGGSSYEQYF
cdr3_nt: TGTGCCAGCATCCAACAGGGGGGATCCTCCTACGAGCAGTACTTC

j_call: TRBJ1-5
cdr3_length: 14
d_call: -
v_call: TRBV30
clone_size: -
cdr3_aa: CAWSRNGLNQPQHF
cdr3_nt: TGTGCCTGGAGTAGGAACGGCCTTAATCAGCCCCAGCATTTT

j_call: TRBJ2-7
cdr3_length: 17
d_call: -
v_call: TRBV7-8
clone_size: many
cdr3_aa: CASSLGSRGGSSYEQYF
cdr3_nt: TGTGCCAGCAGCTTAGGATCGAGAGGGGGTAGCTCCTACGAGCAGTACTTC

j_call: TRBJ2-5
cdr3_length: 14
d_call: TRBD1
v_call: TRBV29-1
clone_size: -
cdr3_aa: CSATGQAFAETQYF
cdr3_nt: TGCAGCGCAACGGGACAGGCGTTCGCGGAGACCCAGTACTTC

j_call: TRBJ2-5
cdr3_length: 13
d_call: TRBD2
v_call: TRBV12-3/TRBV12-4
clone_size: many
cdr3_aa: CASSFGGEETQYF
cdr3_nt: TGTGCCAGCAGTTTTGGGGGGGAGGAGACCCAGTACTTC

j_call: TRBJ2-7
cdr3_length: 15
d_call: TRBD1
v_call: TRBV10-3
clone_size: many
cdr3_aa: CAISMGDRGEYEQYF
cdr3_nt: TGTGCCATCAGTATGGGAGACAGGGGGGAGTACGAGCAGTACTTC

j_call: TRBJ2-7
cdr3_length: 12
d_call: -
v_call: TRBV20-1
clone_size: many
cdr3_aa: CSASDGTYEQYF
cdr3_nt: TGCAGTGCTAGCGACGGAACCTACGAGCAGTACTTC

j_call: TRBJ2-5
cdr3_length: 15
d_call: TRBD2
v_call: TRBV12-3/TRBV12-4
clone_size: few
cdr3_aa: CASKGYLAGEETQYF
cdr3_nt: TGTGCCAGCAAGGGGTACCTAGCGGGGGAGGAGACCCAGTACTTC

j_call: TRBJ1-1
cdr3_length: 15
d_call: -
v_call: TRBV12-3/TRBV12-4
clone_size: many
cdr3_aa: CASSFFDRINTEAFF
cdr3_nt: TGTGCCAGCAGTTTTTTTGACCGCATCAACACTGAAGCTTTCTTT

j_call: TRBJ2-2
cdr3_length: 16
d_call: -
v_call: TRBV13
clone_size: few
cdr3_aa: CASSFSDNLNTGELFF
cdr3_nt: TGTGCCAGCAGCTTTTCGGACAATTTGAACACCGGGGAGCTGTTTTTT

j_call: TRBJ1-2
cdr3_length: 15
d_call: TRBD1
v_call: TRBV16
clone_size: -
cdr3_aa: CASSQWGQSNYGYTF
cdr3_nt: TGTGCCAGCAGCCAATGGGGACAGTCAAACTATGGCTACACCTTC

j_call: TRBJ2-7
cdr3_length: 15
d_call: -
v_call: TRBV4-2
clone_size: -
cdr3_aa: CASSQGRPPRDEQYF
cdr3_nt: TGTGCCAGCAGCCAAGGACGGCCCCCGAGGGACGAGCAGTACTTC

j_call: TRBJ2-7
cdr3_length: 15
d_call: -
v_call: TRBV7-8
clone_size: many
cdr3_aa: CASSLYQGPSYEQYF
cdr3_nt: TGTGCCAGCAGCTTATACCAGGGGCCCTCCTACGAGCAGTACTTC

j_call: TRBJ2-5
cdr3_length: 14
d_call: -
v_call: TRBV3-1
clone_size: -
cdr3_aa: CASSPPEVLETQYF
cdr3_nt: TGTGCCAGCAGCCCGCCCGAGGTCTTGGAGACCCAGTACTTC

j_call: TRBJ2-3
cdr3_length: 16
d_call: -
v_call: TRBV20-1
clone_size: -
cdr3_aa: CSALPPYSESTDTQYF
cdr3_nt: TGCAGTGCACTACCCCCCTATAGCGAGAGCACAGATACGCAGTATTTT

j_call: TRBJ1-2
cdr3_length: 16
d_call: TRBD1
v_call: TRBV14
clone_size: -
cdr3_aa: CASSRRGTGAKGGYTF
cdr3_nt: TGTGCCAGCAGCCGCCGCGGGACAGGTGCTAAGGGTGGCTACACCTTC

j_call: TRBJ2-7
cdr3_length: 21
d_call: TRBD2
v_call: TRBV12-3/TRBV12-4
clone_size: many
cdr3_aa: CASSLRLGGLIAGGRTYEQYF
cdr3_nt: TGTGCCAGCAGTTTAAGGCTCGGGGGTTTGATAGCGGGAGGAAGAACCTACGAGCAGTACTTC

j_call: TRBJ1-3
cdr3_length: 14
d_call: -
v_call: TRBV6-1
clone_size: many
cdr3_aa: CASSEAGTGNTIYF
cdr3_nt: TGTGCCAGCAGTGAAGCGGGGACAGGAAACACCATATATTTT

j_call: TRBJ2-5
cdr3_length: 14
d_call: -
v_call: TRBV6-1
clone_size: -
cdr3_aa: CASSEAHRVGTQYF
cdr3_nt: TGTGCCAGCAGTGAAGCGCACAGGGTGGGGACCCAGTACTTC

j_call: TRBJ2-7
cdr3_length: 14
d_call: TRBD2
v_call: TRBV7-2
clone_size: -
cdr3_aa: CASRGLAGVNEQYF
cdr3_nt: TGTGCCAGCAGGGGACTAGCGGGAGTTAACGAGCAGTACTTC

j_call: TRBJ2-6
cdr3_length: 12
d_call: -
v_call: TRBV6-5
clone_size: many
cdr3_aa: CASKAGANVLTF
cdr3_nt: TGTGCCAGCAAGGCTGGGGCCAACGTCCTGACTTTC

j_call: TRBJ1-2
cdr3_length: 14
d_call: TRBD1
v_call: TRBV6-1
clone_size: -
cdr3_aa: CASSGWTGGLGYTF
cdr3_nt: TGTGCCAGCAGTGGATGGACAGGGGGGCTTGGCTACACCTTC

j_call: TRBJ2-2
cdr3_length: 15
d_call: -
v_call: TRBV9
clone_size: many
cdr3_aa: CASNPGASNTGELFF
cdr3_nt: TGTGCCAGCAACCCAGGGGCATCGAACACCGGGGAGCTGTTTTTT

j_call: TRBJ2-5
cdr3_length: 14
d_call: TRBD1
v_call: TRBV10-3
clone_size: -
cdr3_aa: CAIRETGGAETQYF
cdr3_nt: TGTGCCATCAGGGAGACAGGGGGCGCGGAGACCCAGTACTTC

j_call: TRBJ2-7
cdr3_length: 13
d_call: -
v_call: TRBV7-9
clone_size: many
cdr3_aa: CASSASGHYEQYF
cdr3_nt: TGTGCCAGCAGCGCCTCGGGACACTACGAGCAGTACTTC

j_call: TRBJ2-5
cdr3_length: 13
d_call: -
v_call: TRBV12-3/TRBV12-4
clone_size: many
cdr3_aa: CASSFSEAGTQYF
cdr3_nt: TGTGCCAGCAGTTTTTCGGAGGCCGGGACCCAGTACTTC

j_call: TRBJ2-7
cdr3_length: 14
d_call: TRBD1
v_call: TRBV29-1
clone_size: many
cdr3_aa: CSVVVPTGPYEQYF
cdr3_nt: TGCAGCGTTGTGGTCCCGACAGGGCCCTACGAGCAGTACTTC

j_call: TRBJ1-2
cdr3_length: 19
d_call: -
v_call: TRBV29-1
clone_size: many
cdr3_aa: CSVEGLRGGSQGGSHGYTF
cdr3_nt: TGCAGCGTTGAAGGTTTGCGGGGTGGGTCCCAGGGTGGATCCCACGGCTACACCTTC

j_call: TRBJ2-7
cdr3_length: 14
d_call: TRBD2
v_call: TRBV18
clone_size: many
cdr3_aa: CASSPVAGAYEQYF
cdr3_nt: TGTGCCAGCTCACCAGTGGCGGGAGCATACGAGCAGTACTTC

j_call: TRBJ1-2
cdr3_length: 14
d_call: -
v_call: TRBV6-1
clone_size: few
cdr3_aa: CASSAREADYGYTF
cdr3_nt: TGTGCCAGCAGCGCTAGGGAGGCAGACTATGGCTACACCTTC

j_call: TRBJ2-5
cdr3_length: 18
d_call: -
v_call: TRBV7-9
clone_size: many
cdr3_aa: CASSLGTSNRYREETQYF
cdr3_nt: TGTGCCAGCAGCTTAGGAACTAGCAACCGATATCGGGAAGAGACCCAGTACTTC

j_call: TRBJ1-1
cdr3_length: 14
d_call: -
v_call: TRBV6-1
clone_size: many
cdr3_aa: CASSEGPPGGEAFF
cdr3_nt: TGTGCCAGCAGTGAGGGACCCCCCGGAGGTGAAGCTTTCTTT

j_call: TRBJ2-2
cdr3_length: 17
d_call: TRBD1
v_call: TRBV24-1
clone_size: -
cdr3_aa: CASSTQPGQGTTGELFF
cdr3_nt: TGTGCCAGCAGCACCCAACCGGGACAGGGGACCACCGGGGAGCTGTTTTTT

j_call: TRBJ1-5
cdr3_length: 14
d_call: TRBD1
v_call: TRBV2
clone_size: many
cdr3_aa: CASSVWDRGQPQHF
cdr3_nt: TGTGCCAGCAGTGTATGGGACAGGGGTCAGCCCCAGCATTTT

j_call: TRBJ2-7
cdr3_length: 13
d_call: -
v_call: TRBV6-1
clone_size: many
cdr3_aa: CASSEAWALGQYF
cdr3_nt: TGTGCCAGCAGTGAAGCCTGGGCTTTGGGGCAGTACTTC

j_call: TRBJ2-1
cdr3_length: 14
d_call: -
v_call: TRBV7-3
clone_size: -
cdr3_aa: CASSRQGGLDEQLF
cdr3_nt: TGTGCCAGCAGCCGCCAGGGGGGGTTGGATGAGCAGCTCTTC

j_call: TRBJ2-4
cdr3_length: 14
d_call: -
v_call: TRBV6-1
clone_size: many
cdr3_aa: CASSGDLAKNIQYF
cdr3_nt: TGTGCCAGCAGTGGTGACCTAGCCAAAAACATTCAGTACTTC

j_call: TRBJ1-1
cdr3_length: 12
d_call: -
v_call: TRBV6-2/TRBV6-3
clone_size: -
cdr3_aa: CASSQGATEAFF
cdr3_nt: TGTGCCAGCAGTCAGGGAGCCACTGAAGCTTTCTTT

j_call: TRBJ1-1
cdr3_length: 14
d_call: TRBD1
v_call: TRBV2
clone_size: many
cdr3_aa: CASTRQGLNTEAFF
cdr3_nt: TGTGCCAGCACACGACAGGGCTTAAACACTGAAGCTTTCTTT

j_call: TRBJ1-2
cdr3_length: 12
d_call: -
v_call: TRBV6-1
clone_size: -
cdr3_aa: CASSIGLGEHTF
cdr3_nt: TGTGCCAGCAGTATAGGCCTCGGGGAGCACACCTTC